A single sample is the source of the 15 T cell receptor beta chains below, sequenced in a study of CD8 T cells in Susac syndrome. The RNA, 0.5 to 1 ug, was put through reverse transcription using random hexamers. One entry per CDR3 protein, called by TCRdb with MiXCR from the immunoSEQ multiplex PCR reads. The sample includes 150,000 to 200,000 distinct CDR3 sequences, about 96% seen only once; the top ten take about 0.12%. Specimen: CD4+ T cells from PBMCs. The receptors here all came from a human donor with Susac syndrome.

This clonotype was seen just once. As DNA, the CDR3 is TGTGCCAGCAGCAGACAGGGACCCTATGGCTACACCTTC. It yields the protein CASSRQGPYGYTF. This chain links TRBV21-1 with TRBJ1-2; no check of the table's D call, TRBD1, against the DNA was made. TRBV21-1 corresponds to a pseudogene. This CDR3 has 13 residues.

The V and J genes are TRBV29-1 and TRBJ2-7; maybe TRBD2 (6 bases). The CDR3 runs 13 residues. Germline V gene lookup returns CDR1 SQVTM and CDR2 ANQGSEA. V was cut by 7 bases and J by 6 bases, with 19 bases left in between. In nucleotides, the CDR3 is TGCAGCGCTGAGGCAGGGCGGGGACTCGAGCAGTACTTC. This translates into CSAEAGRGLEQYF.

The gene calls are TRBV7-2 and TRBJ1-6; no reliable D call. The CDR3 is 12 residues long. Per the germline V gene, CDR1 is SGHTA and CDR2 is FQGNSA. V was clipped by 8 bases and J by 4 bases, with 6 bases between them. The CDR3 protein is CASQPYNSPLHF. In DNA, the CDR3 is TGTGCCAGCCAGCCATATAATTCACCCCTCCACTTT.

This clonotype is a singleton in its sample. The J gene is TRBJ1-1, the V gene TRBV7-2, with D maybe TRBD1 (6 bases). CDR3 size: 16 residues. The V and J ends lost 5 bases and 3 bases respectively, with 19 bases between them. From germline, CDR1 is SGHTA and CDR2 FQGNSA. The CDR3 DNA is TGTGCCAGCAGCGTAGGCTCTAGGGGGGCCGACACTGAAGCTTTCTTT. This encodes CASSVGSRGADTEAFF.

The rearrangement joins TRBV5-1 to TRBJ2-3; no definite D call. The V gene's germline CDR1 is SGHRS and CDR2 YFSETQ. The CDR3 totals 13 residues. V was shortened by 0 bases and J by 2 bases, with 4 bases between the two germline ends. CDR3 sequence: CASSLENTDTQYF. CDR3 DNA sequence: TGCGCCAGCAGCTTGGAAAACACAGATACGCAGTATTTT.

The V gene is TRBV20-1, the J gene TRBJ2-5; D is perhaps TRBD1 (6 bases). Deletions cut 3 bases from V and 2 bases from J, with 10 bases between. Germline V gene sequence: CDR1 DFQATT, CDR2 SNEGSKA (reference sequence). This CDR3 spans 13 amino acids. The CDR3, as DNA: TGCAGTGCTAGTAGGGACACGCAAGAGACCCAGTACTTC. Protein sequence: CSASRDTQETQYF.

On this clonotype: The germline gene is not matched at one end of the junction; a read error may be the cause. The chain employs TRBV7-6 and TRBJ2-2; 11 bases match TRBD1. The CDR3 length is 16 residues. Germline loops: CDR1 SGHVS, CDR2 FNYEAQ. CDR3 residues: CASSIAGTGGTGELFF. As DNA, the CDR3 is TGTGCCAGCAGCATAGCCGGGACAGGGGGAACCGGGGAGCTGTTTTTT.

V and J are TRBV28 and TRBJ1-6; the match to TRBD1 covers 7 bases. The CDR3 loop spans 16 amino acids. Germline lookup yields CDR1 MDHEN and CDR2 SYDVKM. The ends lost 6 bases at V and 5 bases at J; junction bases unmatched: 10. This CDR3 is CASSPSSGTDNSPLHF. The CDR3 region has the DNA TGTGCCAGCAGCCCTTCCTCTGGGACAGATAATTCACCCCTCCACTTT.

The chain has TRBV11-2 and TRBJ2-1; D is possibly TRBD1 (5 bases). The V end lost 1 base, the J end lost 6 bases, and 7 bases lay between the germline ends. The CDR3 length is 13 residues. CDR1 is SGHAT, CDR2 FQNNGV, per germline. The CDR3 DNA reads TGTGCCAGCAGCTTAGCAGGGCTCAATGAGCAGTTCTTC. Translation gives CASSLAGLNEQFF.

V and J are TRBV29-1 and TRBJ2-3; 7 positions agree with TRBD1. The CDR3 covers 14 residues. From germline, CDR1 is SQVTM and CDR2 ANQGSEA. V lost 6 bases and J lost 7; bases outside the gene matches: 13. CDR3 sequence: CSVEGAVVSYTQYF. The DNA of the CDR3 is TGCAGCGTAGAGGGGGCGGTGGTCTCGTATACGCAGTATTTT.

The chain is built from TRBV25-1 and TRBJ2-5; D not certain. CDR3 size: 15 residues. Germline V CDR1 and CDR2: MGHDK, SYGVNS. V was clipped by 1 base and J by 1 base, with 10 bases between them. CDR3 bases: TGTGCCAGCAGTGAATCGGGCAGGATCCAAGAGACCCAGTACTTC. Translated: CASSESGRIQETQYF. The full variable domain, in which reference TRBV25-1 and TRBJ2-5 provide the parts outside the CDR3, is EADIYQTPRYLVIGTGKKITLECSQTMGHDKMYWYQQDPGMELHLIHYSYGVNSTEKGDLSSESTVSRIRTEHFPLTLESARPSHTSQYLCASSESGRIQETQYFGPGTRLLVL.

The chain combines TRBV7-3 with TRBJ2-3, with D uncertain. CDR3 length: 15 amino acids. Per germline, CDR1 SGHTA and CDR2 FQGTGA. V gave up 0 bases and J gave up 1 base, with 8 bases separating them. The CDR3 DNA is TGTGCCAGCAGCTTAACGTTAACTGGCACAGATACGCAGTATTTT. Its protein is CASSLTLTGTDTQYF. Using reference TRBV7-3 and TRBJ2-3 for the parts outside the CDR3, the full variable domain is GAGVSQTPSNKVTEKGKYVELRCDPISGHTALYWYRQSLGQGPEFLIYFQGTGAADDSGLPNDRFFAVRPEGSVSTLKIQRTERGDSAVYLCASSLTLTGTDTQYFGPGTRLTVL.

About this clonotype itself: One junction end disagrees with the germline gene, perhaps due to a read error. The chain is built from TRBV29-1 and TRBJ2-1, with 7 positions matching TRBD2. Germline V gene lookup returns CDR1 SQVTM and CDR2 ANQGSEA. The CDR3 totals 14 residues. The CDR3: CSAQLARSSNEQFF. CDR3 DNA: TGCAGCGCTCAACTAGCGCGATCCTCCAATGAGCAGTTCTTC.

The J gene is TRBJ2-7, the V gene TRBV5-1, with D possibly matching TRBD2 (5 bases). The germline V gene has CDR1 SGHRS and CDR2 YFSETQ. The CDR3 covers 15 residues. Trimming removed 5 bases at V and 5 bases at J, with 20 bases between. The CDR3 DNA reads as TGCGCCAGCAGGGCGAGCATTGGACTGTCGAACGAGCAGTACTTC. This codes for CASRASIGLSNEQYF.

The chain links TRBV24-1 to TRBJ2-6; TRBD2 aligns across 7 bases. There are 18 residues in the CDR3. The germline V gene has CDR1 KGHDR and CDR2 SFDVKD. V dropped 3 bases and J dropped 0; count of bases not matched to a gene: 7. The CDR3 nucleotides are TGTGCCACCAGTGATCTCCCGGGGAGGGGCTCTGGGGCCAACGTCCTGACTTTC. This encodes CATSDLPGRGSGANVLTF.